This passage covers 11 T cell receptor beta chains from one sample sequenced in a study of blood T cell repertoires in COVID-19. The method was immunoSEQ multiplex PCR; TCRdb's version includes in-frame clones alone and lacks a portion of them. There are roughly 80,000 clones in the sample; 88% occur only once, and roughly 6% lies in the top ten. Sequencing was carried out using peripheral blood. The source of these receptors is a man in his fifties with active COVID-19.

The CDR3 sequence is CASSLTGTTEAFF. The CDR3 DNA reads as TGTGCCAGCAGCTTGACAGGGACCACTGAAGCTTTCTTT. The rearrangement links TRBV7-9 to TRBJ1-1; the match to TRBD1 covers 7 bases. Germline loops: CDR1 SEHNR, CDR2 FQNEAQ (reference sequence). With 3 bases clipped from V and 4 bases from J, the junction kept 2 bases outside the gene matches. The CDR3 has 13 residues.

The chain has TRBV6-4 and TRBJ2-2, with a tentative D call TRBD1 (5 bases). From germline, CDR1 is MRHNA and CDR2 SNTAGT. The CDR3 sequence is 15 residues long. V gave up 2 bases and J gave up 4 bases, with 11 bases separating them. CDR3 region: CASSDQGVSTGELFF. The DNA of the CDR3 is TGTGCCAGCAGTGACCAGGGTGTTAGCACCGGGGAGCTGTTTTTT.

The chain carries TRBV5-1 and TRBJ2-1; D is perhaps TRBD2 (7 bases). The germline V gene encodes CDR1 SGHRS and CDR2 YFSETQ. The CDR3 extends over 15 amino acids. V was trimmed by 1 base and J by 7 bases, leaving 15 bases between them. The CDR3 region is CASSLTLGGANEQFF. The CDR3, as DNA: TGCGCCAGCAGCTTGACCCTGGGGGGGGCAAATGAGCAGTTCTTC.

V is TRBV14 and J is TRBJ1-2; D remains unclear. The CDR3 length is 13 residues. Germline V CDR1 and CDR2: SGHDN, FVKESK. V was shortened by 0 bases and J by 10 bases, with 12 bases between the two germline ends. CDR3 amino acids: CASSQDKRAPYTF. The CDR3 DNA follows: TGTGCCAGCAGCCAAGATAAGAGGGCTCCCTACACCTTC.

Comment on this clone: At one end, the junction sequence differs from germline, possibly due to a read error. The rearrangement joins TRBV6-5 to TRBJ1-5; D is undetermined. This CDR3 is built from 14 residues. CDR1 MNHEY and CDR2 SVGAGI come from the germline V gene. The CDR3 DNA reads as TGTGCCAGCAGTGACTCGAGCGGGGATCAGCCCCAGCATTTT. It encodes CASSDSSGDQPQHF.

The V call is TRBV18, the J call TRBJ2-7, with 10 bases matching TRBD2. This CDR3 comprises 15 residues. Germline V lookup: CDR1 KGHSH, CDR2 LQKENI. The junction had 4 bases not matched to a gene; V was cut back by 2 bases and J by 3 bases. DNA of the CDR3: TGTGCCAGCTCACCAGCTAGCGGGAGCAACTACGAGCAGTACTTC. Amino acids: CASSPASGSNYEQYF.

The rearrangement uses TRBV28 and TRBJ1-1, with D possibly being TRBD1 (5 bases). V was clipped by 5 bases and J by 3 bases, with 10 bases between them. The germline gives CDR1 MDHEN, CDR2 SYDVKM. The CDR3 runs to 13 residues. The CDR3 loop is CASSRRQHTEAFF. For the CDR3, the DNA is TGTGCCAGCAGTCGAAGACAGCACACTGAAGCTTTCTTT.

In its sample, this clone was seen once. The chain carries TRBV21-1 and TRBJ2-7; whether TRBD2, the table's D call, matches the DNA was not checked. TRBV21-1 is shown as a pseudogene. The length of the CDR3 is 13 residues. The CDR3 spells CASETTGAYEQYF. Written as DNA, the CDR3 is TGTGCCAGTGAGACGACGGGAGCCTACGAGCAGTACTTC.

The gene calls are TRBV28 and TRBJ2-1, with 11 nucleotides matching TRBD1. J lost 2 bases, V lost 2 bases, and 5 bases had no gene match. Germline V CDR1 and CDR2: MDHEN, SYDVKM. The CDR3 sequence is 17 residues long. The CDR3 region is CASSLIGTGGTYNEQFF. As DNA, the CDR3 is TGTGCCAGCAGTTTAATTGGGACAGGGGGTACCTACAATGAGCAGTTCTTC.

The V and J genes are TRBV4-1 and TRBJ1-3; D remains unclear. Trimming took off 1 base at V and 0 bases at J, with 10 bases between the two ends. The germline gives CDR1 MGHRA, CDR2 YSYEKL. The CDR3 has 16 residues. The CDR3 nucleotides are TGCGCCAGCAGCCAAGGCCCACACCGCTCTGGAAACACCATATATTTT. Translated, it gives CASSQGPHRSGNTIYF.

This chain joins TRBV30 and TRBJ2-7; tentative D call: TRBD1 (5 bases). Germline CDR1 GTSNPN, CDR2 SVGIG (reference sequence). The V gene lost 5 bases and the J gene lost 1 base, with 6 bases spanning the gap. The CDR3 is made up of 11 amino acids. CDR3 loop: CAWDSSYEQYF. For the CDR3, the DNA is TGTGCCTGGGACAGTTCCTACGAGCAGTACTTC.